This T cell receptor beta chain derives from a study of human T cells and chemical hapten exposure. About the study: Recorded diagnoses among the mostly female patients were alopecia areata, totalis or universalis.

This clonotype was seen only a few times. Its specificity is not known. Time point denoted: pre-sensitization, week 0. Specified treatment: therapeutic diphenylcyclopropenone sensitization with weekly scalp DPC. Patients had alopecia, were aged 18 to 70, and were not pregnant. Study conclusions and caveats: Compared to controls, expanded TCRs made significantly more large clusters of similar CDR3s. Correlating positively with patch test score were the PT1 expanded TCR counts.

CDR3 length equals 13 residues. V shed 8 bases and J shed 7 bases, with 17 bases lying between them. Germline V gives CDR1 DFQATT, CDR2 SNEGSKA (reference sequence). TCRdb independently ran MiXCR on the RACE reads; one entry per CDR3 protein. The repertoire includes 240,000 or so distinct CDR3 sequences, about 8.1% of them detected once, and 2% to 3% sits in the top ten. The sequence came from a woman aged 40-49 years with alopecia areata. Some clones in this sample may be carry-over from other donors' samples. The chain carries TRBV20-1 and TRBJ2-2; maybe TRBD2 (7 bases). The specimen comprised whole blood, sampled in connection with sensitization to the hapten diphenylcyclopropenone (DPC). In nucleotides, the CDR3 is TGCAGTTTACAGGGAGGGCCCGGCGGGGAGCTGTTTTTT. It encodes CSLQGGPGGELFF.